The TCR beta chain described here comes from a study of beta chain features in type 1 diabetes (dated by TCRdb to the late 2010s). With respect to the entire study: Mean age, gender distribution, total cell number and subset yield were not different between patients and healthy donors. The study compared TCRB repertoires of sorted circulating CD4+ T cell subsets between recently diagnosed type 1 diabetes patients and matched healthy donors. Across all samples, 107,917,701 sorted cells were examined, and cell number per subset correlated strongly with RNA yield. Whereas all 28 donors provided naive and central memory subsets, regulatory and stem cell-like memory subsets were isolated from just 8 patients and roughly 8 healthy donors.

In the case of this clone: Its antigen target is currently unknown. No base quality values were provided; no much bigger clone lies one nucleotide off.

The entire isolated RNA was reverse transcribed using the High Capacity cDNA Reverse Transcription Kit, and thus expressed TCRB transcripts were sequenced. Naive, central memory and regulatory T cell samples underwent deep immunoSEQ sequencing, averaging around 3.7 million total reads per sample. Sorted cells were lysed in RLT buffer and RNA was extracted with DNase-treated RNeasy Micro or Mini kits, depending on cell number. To prevent cross-contamination, every cell subset was processed on its own, while patient and healthy donor samples were processed together. The immunoSEQ multiplex PCR was used to amplify TCRB sequences from cDNA, yielding 87-bp fragments that span the CDR3 region. Sequencing of the amplicons was done on the Illumina HiSeq platform. Per the original workflow: Synthetic template baselines were used to correct PCR bias computationally, reads within Hamming distance 2 were collapsed, and singletons that could not be merged were discarded. Reads were aligned against IMGT to assign V, D and J genes, CDR3 length and insertions or deletions at six rearrangement sites. Within each subset, clonotype counts were normalized to sorted cell number, after which true diversity and Gini coefficients were computed with the tcR R package. The overlap coefficient, calculated on TCRB nucleotide sequences, was used to measure repertoire sharing. Out-of-frame TCRB sequences from naive cells were analyzed to stand in for the pre-selection repertoire. TCRdb retrieved this table from immuneACCESS and kept in-frame rearrangements only. Not all clones are present; in checked studies, unresolved V genes account for under half, and no reason is known for the remainder. D and trimming were read from the DNA, whereas the V and J calls and clone size are those reported in that table. Within this sample are fewer than 650,000 clones, with 15% to 18% of them counted one time only. The leading ten clones occupy approximately 0.093% of the sample.

Broad study findings and their caveats: Shorter templates might be favored by PCR, yet because patient and control samples were amplified and corrected together, any such skew would affect both groups equally. Naive, central memory and regulatory TCRB repertoires appeared to be more alike among patients than among healthy donors. Because cDNA was sequenced instead of genomic DNA, highly expressing activated cells could be over-represented, though the groups showed no difference in activation or CD3 levels. Because small numbers of individuals were included in the HLA sub-analyses, any influence of HLA type on TCRB rearrangement was left unresolved. Type 1 diabetes patients showed a moderate but significant shortening of TCRB CDR3 length in all four CD4+ subsets. Patients with type 1 diabetes made fewer insertions and deleted more nucleotides at VDJ recombination sites, implying thymic rearrangement abnormalities.

Each donor gave one peripheral blood draw, roughly 120 mL on average, collected into heparinised tubes. Naive, central memory, regulatory and stem cell-like memory CD4+ T cells were sorted on a BD FACSAria II using a panel including CD45RO, CCR7, CD25, CD127, CD95 and CD27. All sorted populations exceeded 98% purity. Right away, PBMCs were isolated by Lymphoprep density gradient centrifugation and were stained directly, with no culture step. To minimize batch effects, samples were stained and sorted in pairs, one healthy donor with one patient per experiment. Trimming costs V 0 bases and J 6 bases, and their ends lie 22 bases apart. As encoded in the germline V gene, CDR1 is SGHDN while CDR2 is FVKESK. The CDR3 numbers 18 residues from cysteine through phenylalanine. The only DNA kept is the CDR3, 54 bases in frame from the first base.

The receptor chain draws on TRBV14 and TRBJ2-3, and possibly TRBD1, on 6 matching bases. This receptor was obtained from a man aged 18 to 30 in good health. The sequencing sample was made of naive CD4+ T cells from blood. In light of the paper, this sample's cell subset or site label describes: true naive CD4+ T cells. CDR3 region: CASSQDAPWAGASDTQYF. Here is the DNA: TGTGCCAGCAGCCAAGATGCCCCTTGGGCAGGGGCCTCCGATACGCAGTATTTT. The CDR3 plus the reference TRBV14 and TRBJ2-3 genes for the other parts give the full variable domain: EAGVTQFPSHSVIEKGQTVTLRCDPISGHDNLYWYRRVMGKEIKFLLHFVKESKQDESGMPNNRFLAERTGGTYSTLKVQPAELEDSGVYFCASSQDAPWAGASDTQYFGPGTRLTVL.